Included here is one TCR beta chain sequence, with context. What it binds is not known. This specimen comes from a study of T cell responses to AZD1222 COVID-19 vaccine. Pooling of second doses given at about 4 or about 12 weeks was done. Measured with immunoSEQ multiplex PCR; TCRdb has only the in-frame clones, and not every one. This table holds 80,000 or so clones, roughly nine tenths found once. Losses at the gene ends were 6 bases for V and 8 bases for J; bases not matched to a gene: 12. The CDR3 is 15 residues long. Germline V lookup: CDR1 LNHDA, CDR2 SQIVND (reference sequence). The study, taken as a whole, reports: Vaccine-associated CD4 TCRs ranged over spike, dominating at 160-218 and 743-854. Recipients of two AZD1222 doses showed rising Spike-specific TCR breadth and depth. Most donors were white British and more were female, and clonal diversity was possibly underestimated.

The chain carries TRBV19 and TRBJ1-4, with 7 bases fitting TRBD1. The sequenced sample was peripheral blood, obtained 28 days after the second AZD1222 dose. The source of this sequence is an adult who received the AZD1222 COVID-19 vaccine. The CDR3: CASRQNPTGYEKLFF. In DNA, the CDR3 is TGTGCCAGTAGACAAAACCCGACAGGGTACGAAAAACTGTTTTTT.